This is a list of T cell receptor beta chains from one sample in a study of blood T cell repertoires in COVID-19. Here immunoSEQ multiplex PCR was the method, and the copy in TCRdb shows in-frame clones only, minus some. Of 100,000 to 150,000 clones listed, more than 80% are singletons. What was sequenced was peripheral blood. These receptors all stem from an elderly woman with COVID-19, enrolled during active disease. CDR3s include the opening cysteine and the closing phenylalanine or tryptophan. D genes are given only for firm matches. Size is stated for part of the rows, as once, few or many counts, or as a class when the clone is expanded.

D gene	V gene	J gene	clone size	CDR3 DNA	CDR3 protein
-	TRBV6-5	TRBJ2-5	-	TGTGCCAGCAGTTATTCCCCGACCGGGAGAGAGACCCAGTACTTC	CASSYSPTGRETQYF
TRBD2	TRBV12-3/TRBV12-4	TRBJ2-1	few	TGTGCCAGCAGTCCCCGGACTAGCGGTGAGCAGTTCTTC	CASSPRTSGEQFF
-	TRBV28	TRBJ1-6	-	TGTGCCAGCCACGTGTCAGGGCTCTCCGGGTATAATTCACCCCTCCACTTT	CASHVSGLSGYNSPLHF
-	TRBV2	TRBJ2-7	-	TGTGCCAGACAGGGTCTTTCGGACGAGCAGTACTTC	CARQGLSDEQYF
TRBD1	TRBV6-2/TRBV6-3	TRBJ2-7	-	TGTGCCAGCAGTTACTCTGCGGCGACAGGGCTTTGGGAGCAGTACTTC	CASSYSAATGLWEQYF
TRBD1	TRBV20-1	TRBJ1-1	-	TGCAGTGCTGGTGACAGGGTTGCTTCAGCTTTCTTT	CSAGDRVASAFF
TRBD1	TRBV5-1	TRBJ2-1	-	TGCGCCAGCAGCTTGCAGGGGGCAGCTAATGAGCAGTTCTTC	CASSLQGAANEQFF
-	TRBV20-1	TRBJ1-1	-	TGCAGTGCCGTCCGGTACACTGAAGCTTTCTTT	CSAVRYTEAFF
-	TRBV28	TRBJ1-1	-	TGTGCCAGCAGTCAAACAGGGACCTTGAACACTGAAGCTTTCTTT	CASSQTGTLNTEAFF
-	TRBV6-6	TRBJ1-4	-	TGTGCCAGCGGAGGGATAGGGGAAACTAATGAAAAACTGTTTTTT	CASGGIGETNEKLFF
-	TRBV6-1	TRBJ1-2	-	TGTGCCAGCACCTCCGGGATCCACTACACCTTC	CASTSGIHYTF
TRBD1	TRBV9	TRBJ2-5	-	TGTGCCAGCAGCGTGACAGGGGGCGTGGGAGAGACCCAGTACTTC	CASSVTGGVGETQYF
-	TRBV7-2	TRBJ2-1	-	TGTGCCAGCAGCCCGGGCACAGGCTGGGATGAGCAGTTCTTC	CASSPGTGWDEQFF
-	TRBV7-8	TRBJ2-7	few	TGTGCCAGCAGCTTAGACAGGGGAGGTTACGAGCAGTACTTC	CASSLDRGGYEQYF
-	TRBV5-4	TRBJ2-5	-	TGTGCCAGCAGCTCTTGGGGGCTTGGGGAAGAGACCCAGTACTTC	CASSSWGLGEETQYF
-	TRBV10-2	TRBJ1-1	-	TGCGCCAGCCGCCCTCCCGGGGATACGTCTGAAGCTTTCTTT	CASRPPGDTSEAFF
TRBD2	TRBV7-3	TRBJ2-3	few	TGTGCCAGCAGCTCCGGGACTAGCGGGAGAGGAGATACGCAGTATTTT	CASSSGTSGRGDTQYF
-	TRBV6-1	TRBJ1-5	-	TGTGCCAGCAATGGAGACGGGAGCAATCCCCAGCATTTT	CASNGDGSNPQHF
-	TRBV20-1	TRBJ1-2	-	TGCAGTGCTAGTGCAGAGGGAGGCTACACCTTC	CSASAEGGYTF
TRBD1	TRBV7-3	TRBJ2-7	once	TGTGCCAGCAGCAGGGACAGGGGGCGCGGGGAGCAGTACTTC	CASSRDRGRGEQYF
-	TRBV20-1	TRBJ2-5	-	TGCAGTGCTAGAGGCGAAGAGACCCAGTACTTC	CSARGEETQYF
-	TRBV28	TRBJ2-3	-	TGTGCCAGCAGTATTAGCTTGGTTGGTACGCAGTATTTT	CASSISLVGTQYF
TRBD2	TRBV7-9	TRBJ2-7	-	TGTGCCAGCAGCTTCAGTAGCGGGAGGTACTACGAGCAGTACTTC	CASSFSSGRYYEQYF
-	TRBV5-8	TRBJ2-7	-	TGTGCCAGCAGCTTGGCGTTGGGCAGATCCTACGAGCAGTACTTC	CASSLALGRSYEQYF
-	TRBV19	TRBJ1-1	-	TGTGCCAGTACCATTAGGGGCTACACTGAAGCTTTCTTT	CASTIRGYTEAFF
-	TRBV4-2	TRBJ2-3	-	TGTGCCAGCAGTCAAGCAGCGTCAACCACAGATACGCAGTATTTT	CASSQAASTTDTQYF
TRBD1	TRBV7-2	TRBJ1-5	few	TGTGCCAGCAGCTGGGACAGGGCCAGCAATCAGCCCCAGCATTTT	CASSWDRASNQPQHF
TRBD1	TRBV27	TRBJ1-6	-	TGTGCCAGCAGTTTATCAGGGTGGAGGCAGGGGGCGAAGAATTCACCCCTCCACTTT	CASSLSGWRQGAKNSPLHF
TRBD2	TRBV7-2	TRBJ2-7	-	TGTGCCAGCAGAACTAGCGGGGGCTCCTACGAGCAGTACTTC	CASRTSGGSYEQYF